Described below is a single TCR beta chain sequence and its context. Its binding antigen is unknown. Base qualities are missing; no much larger clone stands one base away. The sample is drawn from a study of cytomegalovirus exposure and HLA in healthy donors (dated by TCRdb to the late 2010s). With respect to the entire study: According to a later analysis, the roughly 130 validation repertoires were produced on the same platform as the roughly 720 repertoires of the first cohort. The study was designed to test whether signatures of past pathogen exposure could be identified by cataloging public T cell receptors. Besides the first cohort of more than 650 subjects, a separate validation cohort made up of roughly 130 different subjects was used. To predict cytomegalovirus infection status, the study brought together high-throughput TCR immunosequencing, statistical association of individual TCRs with disease status, and machine learning. Study-wide findings and limitations: The validation cohort had no HLA typing available for a later analysis, so co-occurrence within that cohort was assessed over all 130 or so repertoires. Of the cluster scores, about 94% were above 0 in a later analysis, which found that TCRs clustered in the first cohort also tended to co-occur in the roughly 130 validation repertoires. The study listed 150 to 200 TCR beta chains as associated with cytomegalovirus. The authors suggested that the approach could potentially be generalized to other disease states and immunological phenotypes. Most TCR sequences were observed very rarely across donors, whereas some public TCRs were present in many individuals. Three of the identified cytomegalovirus-associated TCR beta chains were confirmed in vitro to be specific for cytomegalovirus antigens. The classifier was reported to diagnose cytomegalovirus status with high specificity and sensitivity in both the original and validation cohorts.

Receptor amplification or capture employed the immunoSEQ multiplex PCR assay. On the study's bioinformatics: A statistical classification framework was developed to diagnose cytomegalovirus status using the catalog of TCR beta chain sequences. TCRdb carries this immuneACCESS record with in-frame sequences only. Its versions omit some clonotypes, under half of them owing to an unresolved V gene in the studies checked, with the rest unexplained. V and J calls plus clone size are reproduced from that table; the DNA served to infer D and trimming. The sample profile shows 45,000 to 65,000 clones; 93% of them were found once. The ten top clones hold around 1.7% of the sample. The germline V gene (reference sequence) yields MNHEY for CDR1 and SMNVEV for CDR2. Taken from cysteine to phenylalanine, the CDR3 has 18 residues. Only the CDR3 part of the read is kept: 54 bases, read in frame from the first base. The junction carries 19 bases between V and J, which are trimmed by 4 bases and 1 base respectively.

The donors were included in the validation cohort of 90 to 150 subjects, a group kept apart from the roughly 670-subject first cohort. Sequenced material: PBMCs. The chain couples TRBV27 to TRBJ2-2; TRBD2 is a weak D gene call, 5 bases matching. The origin of this receptor is a woman under 30 in good health and CMV-seropositive. The DNA reads TGTGCCAGCAGTTGGCACCTCGGTGGACTCCGGAACACCGGGGAGCTGTTTTTT. Protein translation: CASSWHLGGLRNTGELFF.